These T cell receptor beta chains were read from a single sample in a study of T-cell memory formation after mild COVID-19. TCRdb independently ran MiXCR on the 5' RACE reads; one entry per CDR3 protein. There are 350,000 to 500,000 distinct CDR3 sequences in the sample; more than 20% occur only once, and around 13% lies in the top ten. The specimen was PBMCs or a T cell subset sorted from them (not recorded which). These receptors came from an adult woman who had mild COVID-19 (a few samples of this study predate the infection). Cell type and time point are not known. Each CDR3 is given with its conserved first and last residue. The D gene is left open where the match is weak. Size tells how often a clone was seen (once, few, many) or the class of an expanded clone, and some rows leave it out.

D gene	V gene	J gene	clone size	CDR3 length	CDR3 DNA	CDR3 protein
NA	TRBV24-1	TRBJ2-1	few	16	TGTGCCACCAGTGATTCGACAGGTCCAAACTGGGGTGAGCAGTTCTTC	CATSDSTGPNWGEQFF
NA	TRBV29-1	TRBJ1-1	NA	14	TGCAGCGCACACCCGGGCGGGTTGAACACTGAAGCTTTCTTT	CSAHPGGLNTEAFF
NA	TRBV24-1	TRBJ2-5	NA	13	TGTGCCACCAGTGGAACAGATTACCGGGCCCAGTACTTC	CATSGTDYRAQYF
NA	TRBV5-6	TRBJ2-1	many	15	TGTGCCAGCAGCTTGGTGGGGTATGGGGACAATGAGCAGTTCTTC	CASSLVGYGDNEQFF
TRBD1	TRBV28	TRBJ2-7	NA	16	TGTGCCAGCAGCTCTGGGACAGGGACATACTCCTACGAGCAGTACTTC	CASSSGTGTYSYEQYF
TRBD1	TRBV18	TRBJ2-7	few	14	TGTGCCAGCTCAGGACAGGATGGCGCCTACGAGCAGTACTTC	CASSGQDGAYEQYF
NA	TRBV6-2/TRBV6-3	TRBJ2-1	NA	14	TGTGCCAGCAGTAATCAGGTGTACTCTCCCGAGCAGTTCTTC	CASSNQVYSPEQFF
NA	TRBV5-5	TRBJ1-6	few	16	TGTGCCAGCAGCCCCTCCGGCAGGGGTACCAATTCACCCCTCCACTTT	CASSPSGRGTNSPLHF
NA	TRBV7-6	TRBJ1-1	NA	12	TGTGCCAGCAGCCCAATTGGGGCCGAAGCTTTCTTT	CASSPIGAEAFF
NA	TRBV4-1	TRBJ2-7	NA	14	TGCGCCAGCAGCCAAGTTCTTAGCTCCTACGAGCAGTACTTC	CASSQVLSSYEQYF
NA	TRBV7-9	TRBJ2-1	few	13	TGTGCCAGCAGCTTAGTCGGCAGAAATGAGCAGTTCTTC	CASSLVGRNEQFF
NA	TRBV18	TRBJ1-1	few	15	TGTGCCAGCTCACCAGGCCTAAACAGATTGGCTGAAGCTTTCTTT	CASSPGLNRLAEAFF
TRBD2	TRBV4-1	TRBJ2-7	NA	18	TGCGCCAGCAGCCCTTCGCGCGGGGGTAGCCCGTCTACCTACGAGCAGTACTTC	CASSPSRGGSPSTYEQYF
TRBD2	TRBV9	TRBJ2-7	NA	17	TGTGCCAGCAGCCCGGAGACTAGCGGGGCTCGCTCCTACGAGCAGTACTTC	CASSPETSGARSYEQYF
TRBD1	TRBV7-9	TRBJ1-2	few	16	TGTGCCAGCAGCAAGGGGACAGACCCTCCTAACTATGGCTACACCTTC	CASSKGTDPPNYGYTF
NA	TRBV12-3/TRBV12-4	TRBJ1-1	few	10	TGTGCCAGCGGACCCAGGGATGCTTTCTTT	CASGPRDAFF
TRBD2	TRBV5-5	TRBJ2-2	few	14	TGTGCCAGCAGCTTCGCGGGGGACACCGGGGAGCTGTTTTTT	CASSFAGDTGELFF
NA	TRBV20-1	TRBJ2-5	few	14	TGCAGTGCTAGCGACATATTGGCAGGCCCAACCCAGTACTTC	CSASDILAGPTQYF
NA	TRBV6-5	TRBJ2-7	few	13	TGTGCCAGCACTCAAGGGACTCTCTACGAGCAGTACTTC	CASTQGTLYEQYF
NA	TRBV20-1	TRBJ1-2	few	14	TGCAGTGCTAGAGCGAGTGGGCCCAGTTATGGCTACACCTTC	CSARASGPSYGYTF
NA	TRBV5-1	TRBJ1-6	NA	16	TGCGCCAGCAGCTTGGTTAGTTCGAACAATAATTCACCCCTCCACTTT	CASSLVSSNNNSPLHF
NA	TRBV4-3	TRBJ2-7	NA	15	TGCGCCAGCAGCCAAGGTTGGGCGGCCTCCTACGAGCAGTACTTC	CASSQGWAASYEQYF
TRBD2	TRBV5-1	TRBJ2-7	NA	14	TGCGCCAGCAGGAGTGCGACTAGCGGCTACGAGCAGTACTTC	CASRSATSGYEQYF
NA	TRBV12-3/TRBV12-4	TRBJ2-1	many	13	TGTGCCAGCAGTTTTCGTCTTTCCGGTGAGCAGTTCTTC	CASSFRLSGEQFF
TRBD1	TRBV18	TRBJ2-1	NA	14	TGTGCCAGCTCCCCGGCCAGGGGGCTGAATGAGCAGTTCTTC	CASSPARGLNEQFF
TRBD1	TRBV4-2	TRBJ2-7	NA	16	TGTGCCAGCAGCCAAGGGTTGGGGGACAGGGACTACGAGCAGTACTTC	CASSQGLGDRDYEQYF
NA	TRBV4-2	TRBJ1-1	NA	11	TGTGCCAGCAGCCAAGAGTGGTATGCTTTCTTT	CASSQEWYAFF
NA	TRBV10-3	TRBJ2-7	few	16	TGTGCCATCAGTGTCTCCGGGACAACAAACTCCTACGAGCAGTACTTC	CAISVSGTTNSYEQYF
NA	TRBV3-1	TRBJ2-5	many	12	TGTGCCAGCAGCCCCCTCGACCCGCAATTGTACTTC	CASSPLDPQLYF
NA	TRBV11-3	TRBJ1-1	NA	13	TGTGCCAGCAGCTCGCTTATAGACACTGAAGCTTTCTTT	CASSSLIDTEAFF
TRBD2	TRBV6-2/TRBV6-3	TRBJ2-3	NA	14	TGTGCCAGCAGACTAGCGCCGCTCACAGATACGCAGTATTTT	CASRLAPLTDTQYF
NA	TRBV24-1	TRBJ1-5	few	13	TGTGCCACCACTCCAATGGGGAATCAGCCCCAGCATTTT	CATTPMGNQPQHF
NA	TRBV20-1	TRBJ1-2	few	12	TGCAGTGCCCCGTTATTGGTAGGGGGCTACACCTTC	CSAPLLVGGYTF
NA	TRBV9	TRBJ1-1	many	12	TGTGCCAGCAGCAAAACAGACAGCGAAGCTTTCTTT	CASSKTDSEAFF
NA	TRBV7-3	TRBJ2-1	many	13	TGTGCCAGCAGCTTGGGGACATGGGATGAGCAGTTCTTC	CASSLGTWDEQFF
NA	TRBV5-6	TRBJ2-7	few	15	TGTGCCAGCAGCGAGGGACCGAGACTCTCCTACGAGCAGTACTTC	CASSEGPRLSYEQYF
NA	TRBV29-1	TRBJ1-1	NA	12	TGCAGCGGGACCCCGGGTGTCACTGAAGCTTTCTTT	CSGTPGVTEAFF
TRBD2	TRBV7-6	TRBJ2-7	few	17	TGTGCCAGCAGCTTAGCGGGGAGGTGGGCTAGCGGTTACGAGCAGTACTTC	CASSLAGRWASGYEQYF
NA	TRBV20-1	TRBJ1-6	NA	19	TGCAGTGCTAGAGATCTGTTGACAGCACCTCTTCTTTATAATTCACCCCTCCACTTT	CSARDLLTAPLLYNSPLHF
NA	TRBV7-2	TRBJ2-5	few	12	TGTGCCAGCAGCTTAGAGGTTAAGTCACAGTACTTC	CASSLEVKSQYF
NA	TRBV15	TRBJ2-7	few	13	TGTGCCACCAGCATCGGAAGTCCTTACGAGCAGTACTTC	CATSIGSPYEQYF